The 19 T cell receptor beta chains below all came from one sample that was sequenced in a study of graft-versus-host responses after intestinal transplantation. The table came from immunoSEQ multiplex PCR; TCRdb's copy has only in-frame clones and leaves some out. Here the sample spans approximately 15,000 clones, over 50% being singletons. Investigators treated the graft tissue so that it released intraepithelial and lamina propria lymphocytes. Here the sequenced sample was ileum tissue, taken 524 days after transplant. These receptors came from a human patient who received an intestinal transplant, so some T cells may come from the graft donor.

This clone was seen more than once but under ten times. CDR3 sequence (DNA): TGCGCCAGCAGCCAAGTGCAGGGAGGAAACACCATATATTTT. This codes for CASSQVQGGNTIYF. The V and J genes are TRBV4-1 and TRBJ1-3; weak D call: TRBD1 (5 bases). The CDR3 consists of 14 residues. V shed 1 base and J shed 4 bases, with 8 bases lying between them. Germline CDR1 is MGHRA and CDR2 is YSYEKL.

The chain uses TRBV6-5 and TRBJ2-3; D is undetermined. The V end was cut by 3 bases, the J end by 1 base, with 11 bases between. Germline-derived CDR1 and CDR2 are MNHEY and SVGAGI. The CDR3 sequence is 15 residues long. In nucleotides, the CDR3 is TGTGCCAGCAGTTATGGCGATGAGGGCACAGATACGCAGTATTTT. It codes for CASSYGDEGTDTQYF.

The chain joins TRBV27 to TRBJ2-3; 15 bases are a match to TRBD2. Trimming at V came to 4 bases and at J to 8 bases, leaving 4 bases not matched to a gene. The CDR3 runs to 15 residues. The germline gives CDR1 MNHEY, CDR2 SMNVEV (reference sequence). The DNA of the CDR3 is TGTGCCAGCAGTTGGACTAGCGGGGGGGCCGGTACGCAGTATTTT. Translating it yields CASSWTSGGAGTQYF.

This clone was counted between two and nine times. V and J are TRBV4-3 and TRBJ2-7, with TRBD2 identical over 10 bases. The V gene's germline CDR1 is LGHNA and CDR2 YSLEER. The junction had 9 bases not matched to a gene; V was cut back by 1 base and J by 6 bases. This CDR3 has 16 amino acids. The CDR3 here is CASSQGLSGGAFEQYF. CDR3 nucleotide sequence: TGCGCCAGCAGCCAAGGATTAAGCGGGGGGGCCTTCGAGCAGTACTTC.

This clone occurred a few times. The V call is TRBV9, the J call TRBJ1-4; 9 bases line up with TRBD1. V trimming: 4 bases; J trimming: 5 bases; junction bases outside the gene matches: 6. The CDR3 is 15 amino acids. Germline loops: CDR1 SGDLS, CDR2 YYNGEE. CDR3 residues: CASSLQGADNEKLFF. The CDR3 coding sequence is TGTGCCAGCAGCCTACAGGGGGCCGACAATGAAAAACTGTTTTTT.

The CDR3 coding sequence is TGCGCCAGCACCTTTACGGGAGGAGGGGGCACTGAAGCTTTCTTT. Translated: CASTFTGGGGTEAFF. The chain combines TRBV5-1 with TRBJ1-1, with D possibly TRBD1 on 6 matching bases. The germline V gene encodes CDR1 SGHRS and CDR2 YFSETQ. The CDR3 has 15 amino acids. The V end lost 6 bases, the J end lost 4 bases, and 19 bases lay between the germline ends.

This clone is medium-sized (0.01 to 0.1%) in the sample. This chain connects TRBV9 to TRBJ1-3; D not certain. Germline CDR1 and CDR2: SGDLS and YYNGEE. Trimming stripped 4 bases from V and 0 bases from J, with 8 bases between. The CDR3 covers 14 residues. The CDR3 loop reads CASSISFSGNTIYF. In DNA form, the CDR3 reads TGTGCCAGCAGCATTAGCTTCTCTGGAAACACCATATATTTT.

The chain combines TRBV6-6 with TRBJ1-5; no definite D call. Germline V lookup: CDR1 MNHNY, CDR2 SVGAGI (reference sequence). This CDR3 is 15 amino acids long. Trimming pared 2 bases from V and 1 base from J, leaving 9 bases between. CDR3 DNA sequence: TGTGCCAGCAGTTACCTCCCGGGGAGCAATCAGCCCCAGCATTTT. Amino acid sequence: CASSYLPGSNQPQHF.

This chain joins TRBV19 and TRBJ2-2, with TRBD2 identical over 7 bases. This CDR3 is built from 13 residues. V shed 10 bases and J 2 bases; nucleotides not matched to a gene: 4. Germline V gives CDR1 LNHDA, CDR2 SQIVND (reference sequence). The CDR3 DNA follows: TGTGCCACCGGGACTACTAACACCGGGGAGCTGTTTTTT. This encodes CATGTTNTGELFF.

This sequence joins TRBV27 and TRBJ1-1; TRBD1 might be the D (5 bases). The length of the CDR3 is 13 residues. The V gene lost 5 bases and the J gene lost 8 bases, with 15 bases spanning the gap. Germline loops: CDR1 MNHEY, CDR2 SMNVEV (reference sequence). This CDR3 is CASSDSPGPEAFF. The CDR3 DNA reads TGTGCCAGCAGTGACAGTCCCGGCCCAGAAGCTTTCTTT.

By share, this clone counts as medium-sized. This chain links TRBV5-4 with TRBJ2-6, with 7 bases fitting TRBD1. The germline CDR1 and CDR2 sequences are SGHNT and YYREEE (reference sequence). The CDR3 is 18 residues long. Trimming took 1 base from V and 0 from J; bases not matched to a gene: 7. The DNA for the CDR3 is TGTGCCAGCAGCTTGATTGGGACAGATGACTCTGGGGCCAACGTCCTGACTTTC. Its translation is CASSLIGTDDSGANVLTF.

This clone occurred a few times. V gene TRBV11-2 combines with J gene TRBJ1-1; 7 bases map to TRBD1. Germline loops: CDR1 SGHAT, CDR2 FQNNGV. V shed 5 bases, J shed 5 bases, and the junction held 8 bases outside the gene matches. The length of the CDR3 is 14 residues. The CDR3 sequence is CASSPDRVGTEAFF. The CDR3 region has the DNA TGTGCCAGCAGCCCAGACAGGGTAGGGACTGAAGCTTTCTTT.

The gene calls are TRBV25-1 and TRBJ1-2; tentative D call: TRBD1 (6 bases). Germline loops: CDR1 MGHDK, CDR2 SYGVNS. This CDR3 is 15 amino acids long. V was pared by 3 bases and J by 3 bases, with 14 bases between. CDR3 in DNA: TGTGCCAGCAGTGATACCAGGGGCGCCCACTATGGCTACACCTTC. Amino acids: CASSDTRGAHYGYTF.

J is TRBJ2-7 and V is TRBV29-1, with TRBD1 identical over 10 bases. The germline gives CDR1 SQVTM, CDR2 ANQGSEA. J lost 4 bases, V lost 5 bases, and 2 bases had no gene match. The CDR3 length is 12 residues. Here the CDR3 reads CSVRGQGYEQYF. The DNA of the CDR3 is TGCAGCGTTCGGGGACAGGGGTACGAGCAGTACTTC.

The chain uses TRBV2 and TRBJ1-2; 7 bases match TRBD1. Germline CDR1 reads SNHLY; CDR2 reads FYNNEI. After removal of 6 bases from V and 6 bases from J, the junction contained 13 bases not matched to a gene. CDR3 length equals 15 residues. Written as DNA, the CDR3 is TGTGCCAGCAGGGACTATGGCAGGGGGATCGATGGCTACACCTTC. Translation: CASRDYGRGIDGYTF. Looking up the rest from reference TRBV2 and TRBJ1-2 gives the full variable domain: EPEVTQTPSHQVTQMGQEVILRCVPISNHLYFYWYRQILGQKVEFLVSFYNNEISEKSEIFDDQFSVERPDGSNFTLKIRSTKLEDSAMYFCASRDYGRGIDGYTFGSGTRLTVV.

The gene calls are TRBV30 and TRBJ2-3, with 9 nucleotides matching TRBD2. CDR1 and CDR2 (germline): GTSNPN, SVGIG (reference sequence). CDR3 length: 15 residues. The trim removed 0 bases at V and 5 bases at J, leaving 6 bases unmatched. This CDR3 reads CAWSVAGGLVDTQYF. For the CDR3, the DNA is TGTGCCTGGAGTGTCGCGGGGGGGCTTGTAGATACGCAGTATTTT.

The rearrangement uses TRBV29-1 and TRBJ1-1; the D gene is possibly TRBD1 (6 bases). Germline V gene sequence: CDR1 SQVTM, CDR2 ANQGSEA. The CDR3 has 12 residues. Trimming cost V 7 bases and J 4 bases, with 13 bases left between them. CDR3 sequence (DNA): TGCAGCGCCCAGACACAGGGCACTGAAGCTTTCTTT. It is translated as CSAQTQGTEAFF.

Only a few counts were recorded for this clone. This chain connects TRBV11-3 to TRBJ1-1, with D hard to call. This CDR3 contains 15 residues. The V gene lost 3 bases and the J gene lost 0 bases, with 11 bases spanning the gap. Per the germline V gene, CDR1 is SGHNT and CDR2 is YENEEA. The CDR3 is CASSFSAGMNTEAFF. CDR3 nucleotides: TGTGCCAGCAGCTTTAGTGCAGGAATGAACACTGAAGCTTTCTTT.

J is TRBJ2-5 and V is TRBV29-1; no clear D gene. Germline V gene data show CDR1 as SQVTM and CDR2 as ANQGSEA. CDR3 size: 14 residues. Trimming took 4 bases from V and 0 from J, leaving 12 bases between them. CDR3 in DNA: TGCAGCGTTGGGAGCACTACGTACCAAGAGACCCAGTACTTC. This codes for CSVGSTTYQETQYF.